This is a list of T cell receptor beta chains from one sample in a study of CD8 T cells in ankylosing spondylitis. TCRdb passed the 5' RACE reads through MiXCR, listing each CDR3 protein once. The sample holds 350,000 to 400,000 distinct CDR3 sequences, more than 20% seen once. Sample: blood, either unsorted or a sorted T cell fraction (not recorded which). The receptors were sampled from a male donor with ankylosing spondylitis or in good health (not recorded which). CDR3s include the opening cysteine and the closing phenylalanine or tryptophan. The order of the fields is J gene, D gene, clone size, CDR3 length, V gene, CDR3 DNA, CDR3 protein. D genes are given only for firm matches. Expanded clones are given a class, and other clones once, few, many or no size at all.

TRBJ2-5 - - 13 TRBV28 TGTGCCAGCAGTTTCTACCCCAAAGAGACCCAGTACTTC CASSFYPKETQYF
TRBJ2-7 TRBD1 few 15 TRBV10-3 TGTGCCATCAGTGAGTGGGGACAGGGGGCCTACGAGCAGTACTTC CAISEWGQGAYEQYF
TRBJ2-5 TRBD2 few 16 TRBV11-2 TGTGCCAGCAGCCCTGGACTAGCGGGGGGACCGGAGACCCAGTACTTC CASSPGLAGGPETQYF
TRBJ2-7 - - 15 TRBV4-1 TGCGCCAGCAGCCAAGAAATGGGGCTTAGCTACGAGCAGTACTTC CASSQEMGLSYEQYF
TRBJ1-5 TRBD1 - 15 TRBV7-8 TGTGCCAGCAGCCGGACAGGGGGGAGCAATCAGCCCCAGCATTTT CASSRTGGSNQPQHF
TRBJ2-2 TRBD1 few 14 TRBV10-3 TGTGCCACCTCCGGGACAGCGAACACCGGGGAGCTGTTTTTT CATSGTANTGELFF
TRBJ1-2 - few 15 TRBV5-8 TGTGCCAGCAGCTTGGACCGGACATGGAACTATGGCTACACCTTC CASSLDRTWNYGYTF
TRBJ2-3 - - 14 TRBV20-1 TGCAGTGCTAGAGATCTCTCGGGTACAGATACGCAGTATTTT CSARDLSGTDTQYF
TRBJ1-1 - few 15 TRBV12-3/TRBV12-4 TGTGCCAGCAGTTTAGCGGGGAGAAGAAACACTGAAGCTTTCTTT CASSLAGRRNTEAFF
TRBJ2-6 - - 15 TRBV6-5 TGTGCCAGCAGTTACGACAGCTCTGGGGCCAACGTCCTGACTTTC CASSYDSSGANVLTF
TRBJ2-1 TRBD2 few 17 TRBV3-1 TGTGCCAGCAGCCGCTTAGCCCTGGCGGGGGATTACAATGAGCAGTTCTTC CASSRLALAGDYNEQFF
TRBJ2-1 TRBD2 - 14 TRBV11-3 TGTGCCAGCAGCTACCGAGGACTAGCGTATGAGCAGTTCTTC CASSYRGLAYEQFF
TRBJ1-4 - - 14 TRBV11-2 TGTGCCAGCAGCGCCTGGACGGAAAATGAAAAACTGTTTTTT CASSAWTENEKLFF
TRBJ2-7 TRBD2 few 15 TRBV10-2 TGCGCCAGCAGTGAACTAGCGGGTACCCCCTACGAGCAGTACTTC CASSELAGTPYEQYF
TRBJ2-7 TRBD2 - 13 TRBV20-1 TGCAGTGCTAGACCCGGGGGGTTCCTAGAGGGGTACTTC CSARPGGFLEGYF
TRBJ2-5 TRBD1 - 15 TRBV5-5 TGTGCCAGCAGCTTGTTGCCAGGGGGCATGGAGACCCAGTACTTC CASSLLPGGMETQYF
TRBJ2-7 - - 13 TRBV4-1 TGCGCCAGCAGCCAAGATGATGGGTACGAGCAGTACTTC CASSQDDGYEQYF
TRBJ2-7 - - 14 TRBV12-3/TRBV12-4 TGTGCCAGCAGTTTCCTGACAGGGAGGTACGAGCAGTACTTC CASSFLTGRYEQYF
TRBJ2-7 TRBD1 few 13 TRBV20-1 TGCAGTGCTAGGGAGACAGGGGGCTACGAGCAGTACTTC CSARETGGYEQYF
TRBJ2-1 - few 14 TRBV12-3/TRBV12-4 TGTGCCAGCAGTTTAGGGGCACGACCTAATGAGCAGTTCTTC CASSLGARPNEQFF
TRBJ2-7 - - 14 TRBV6-5 TGTGCCAGCAGTTACTCGAACCAGGGATACGAGCAGTACTTC CASSYSNQGYEQYF
TRBJ2-2 TRBD2 - 17 TRBV20-1 TGCAGTGCTAGAGCCCATAGCGGGGGCCAAAACACCGGGGAGCTGTTTTTT CSARAHSGGQNTGELFF
TRBJ1-1 TRBD1 few 13 TRBV12-3/TRBV12-4 TGTGCCACTACACAGGGGCAGAACACTGAAGCTTTCTTT CATTQGQNTEAFF
TRBJ2-5 TRBD2 - 16 TRBV10-3 TGTGCCATCAGTGAAAATAGCGGGGGTTACCAAGAGACCCAGTACTTC CAISENSGGYQETQYF
TRBJ2-1 TRBD1 - 15 TRBV11-2 TGTGCCAGCAGCTCCCGGGACAGGGAGAACAATGAGCAGTTCTTC CASSSRDRENNEQFF
TRBJ2-7 - few 13 TRBV12-3/TRBV12-4 TGTGCCAGCAGTCCCCCCGGGGGCCTGGAGCAGTACTTC CASSPPGGLEQYF
TRBJ2-7 - - 13 TRBV6-6 TGTGCCAGCAGTACCGGGGGCCCCTACGAGCAGTACTTC CASSTGGPYEQYF
TRBJ2-3 - few 17 TRBV7-8 TGTGCCAGCAGCTCCTCCAGACTAGAAATGAACACAGATACGCAGTATTTT CASSSSRLEMNTDTQYF
TRBJ2-1 TRBD1 - 15 TRBV7-3 TGTGCCAGCAGCTTAGCGGACAGGGGTTACAATGAGCAGTTCTTC CASSLADRGYNEQFF
TRBJ2-1 TRBD2 - 14 TRBV29-1 TGCAGCGTTACGCGGGGGGACTCCTACAATGAGCAGTTCTTC CSVTRGDSYNEQFF
TRBJ2-3 - - 15 TRBV6-5 TGTGCCAGCAGTTACTCGGTGGAATTCACAGATACGCAGTATTTT CASSYSVEFTDTQYF
TRBJ2-7 TRBD1 few 14 TRBV12-3/TRBV12-4 TGTGCCAGCAGCCAGACAGGGGGCCATGGTCCGCAGTACTTC CASSQTGGHGPQYF
TRBJ2-7 - - 12 TRBV10-3 TGTGCCATCAGTGACATAAACTACGAGCAGTACTTC CAISDINYEQYF
TRBJ2-7 - few 13 TRBV15 TGTGCCACCAGCAGAGGGGAGAGGGTAGAGCAGTACTTC CATSRGERVEQYF
TRBJ2-2 - - 18 TRBV9 TGTGCCAGCAGCGCCCCAAACCTGGGGCCGATGAACACCGGGGAGCTGTTTTTT CASSAPNLGPMNTGELFF
TRBJ2-7 TRBD1 - 15 TRBV12-3/TRBV12-4 TGTGCCAGCAGTTTTTTCACAGGGGGCTCCTACGAGCAGTACTTC CASSFFTGGSYEQYF
TRBJ2-6 TRBD2 few 17 TRBV27 TGTGCCAGCAGTTTATGGGGGGGGAGCTCTGGGGCCAACGTCCTGACTTTC CASSLWGGSSGANVLTF
TRBJ2-1 - - 13 TRBV24-1 TGTGCCACCAGTGATTTCGAGCACAATGAGCAGTTCTTC CATSDFEHNEQFF
TRBJ2-1 - few 14 TRBV4-2 TGTGCCAGCAGTCGGATGGGACTCGACAATGAGCAGTTCTTC CASSRMGLDNEQFF
TRBJ1-5 - few 15 TRBV3-1 TGTGCCAGCAGCCCCTCGCGGGTCGGGGATCAGCCCCAGCATTTT CASSPSRVGDQPQHF
TRBJ1-2 - - 20 TRBV15 TGTGCCACCAGCAGAGGGGCACCCCTTCGGCTCAACCCTTGGCCGTATGGCTACACCTTC CATSRGAPLRLNPWPYGYTF
TRBJ2-7 TRBD2 - 13 TRBV20-1 TGCAGTGCTAGGGCGGGGGGAGTCTACGAGCAGTACTTC CSARAGGVYEQYF
TRBJ2-5 TRBD1 few 16 TRBV7-9 TGTGCCAGCAGCCCACGACAGGGACCTTACACGGGGACCCAGTACTTC CASSPRQGPYTGTQYF
TRBJ2-7 - - 14 TRBV30 TGTGCCTGGAGCGAGGACAGCTACTCCTACGAGCAGTACTTC CAWSEDSYSYEQYF
TRBJ2-7 TRBD2 - 15 TRBV7-9 TGTGCCAGCAGCCTCTATGAGCGGGGGGCGGACGAGCAGTACTTC CASSLYERGADEQYF
TRBJ2-7 - few 10 TRBV20-1 TGCAGTGCGCTGAGGGGCGAGCAGTACTTC CSALRGEQYF
TRBJ2-1 - - 13 TRBV7-9 TGTGCCTGTTGGGGGCCCGAAATGAATGAGCAGTTCTTC CACWGPEMNEQFF
TRBJ1-5 - - 14 TRBV29-1 TGCAGCGTTCTCCTGGGGTTTGGCAATCAGCCCCAGCATTTT CSVLLGFGNQPQHF
TRBJ2-2 - - 15 TRBV7-8 TGTGCCAGCAGCTTACACGGATCGAACACCGGGGAGCTGTTTTTT CASSLHGSNTGELFF
TRBJ1-1 - - 13 TRBV30 TGTGCCTGGAGTCAGGGGAGTGTCACTGAAGCTTTCTTT CAWSQGSVTEAFF
TRBJ2-7 TRBD1 - 14 TRBV11-2 TGTGCCAGCAGCACGGGACAGAGCTCCTACGAGCAGTACTTC CASSTGQSSYEQYF
TRBJ2-1 TRBD2 - 14 TRBV20-1 TGCAGTGCGACCCTCGGACTAGCGGGGAATGAGCAGTTCTTC CSATLGLAGNEQFF
TRBJ2-2 - - 15 TRBV9 TGTGCCAGCAGCGTAGCTGCGGGGACTCCCGGGGAGCTGTTTTTT CASSVAAGTPGELFF
TRBJ1-4 - many 15 TRBV4-1 TGCGCCAGCAGCCAAGCGGGGGCAACTAATGAAAAACTGTTTTTT CASSQAGATNEKLFF
TRBJ2-5 - few 15 TRBV12-3/TRBV12-4 TGTGCCAGCAGTTGGGGTAGGGGGGGTCAAGAGACCCAGTACTTC CASSWGRGGQETQYF
TRBJ2-1 TRBD2 - 19 TRBV6-1 TGTGCCAGCAAACGCAGGACTAGCGGGGGGTATAGCTCCTACAATGAGCAGTTCTTC CASKRRTSGGYSSYNEQFF